The source of this TCR beta chain is a study of shared clonotypes between healthy human individuals. Overall study findings and caveats: Donors were few, which limited the genetic and exposure-history diversity represented.

Concerning this clone itself: The antigen is not known.

The study ran the assay at deep level. Clones were sequenced by immunoSEQ multiplex PCR, and TCRdb holds only the in-frame ones, with some missing. The sample comprises about 690,000 clones, roughly 91% of which are singletons, and 34% rests with the top ten. Germline loops: CDR1 LNHDA, CDR2 SQIVND (reference sequence). The CDR3 extends over 15 amino acids. V was cut by 5 bases and J by 4 bases, with 17 bases left in between. Caucasian adults residing in Nashville, Tennessee made up all the donors. The specimen sequenced was memory CD8+ T cells from PBMCs. The subset was: CD45RO+ cells pooled with CCR7-negative TemRA cells. The chain carries TRBV19 and TRBJ1-1, with a possible D match to TRBD1 (5 bases). This receptor was taken from a man aged 18 to 30 in good health. Some clones in this sample may be carry-over from other donors' samples. The CDR3 DNA reads TGTGCCAGTAGTCGCGAGAGGGGCGAGGGCACTGAAGCTTTCTTT. Its translation is CASSRERGEGTEAFF.